These T cell receptor beta chains were read from a single sample in a study of blood T cell repertoires in COVID-19. Here immunoSEQ multiplex PCR was the method, and the copy in TCRdb shows in-frame clones only, minus some. The sample consists of 20,000 to 25,000 clones, around 94% of them appearing once. Sequences were obtained from peripheral blood. These receptors were collected from a human donor in a cohort sampled during active COVID-19. CDR3s include the opening cysteine and the closing phenylalanine or tryptophan. A D gene is named only where the DNA matches it firmly. The size of a clone is reported for some rows only, either as once, few or many, or as a class for expanded clones.

v_call: TRBV10-3; cdr3_length: 16; clone_size: .; d_call: TRBD2; j_call: TRBJ2-1; cdr3_aa: CAISHRLAVSYNEQFF; cdr3_nt: TGTGCCATCAGCCACCGACTAGCGGTCTCCTACAATGAGCAGTTCTTC
v_call: TRBV5-1; cdr3_length: 15; clone_size: .; d_call: TRBD2; j_call: TRBJ2-3; cdr3_aa: CASSLVAGGTDTQYF; cdr3_nt: TGCGCCAGCAGCTTGGTGGCGGGAGGGACAGATACGCAGTATTTT
v_call: TRBV3-1/TRBV3-2; cdr3_length: 13; clone_size: once; d_call: TRBD1; j_call: TRBJ1-2; cdr3_aa: CASSRGQGDSSTF; cdr3_nt: TGTGCCAGCAGCCGAGGACAGGGTGATTCGTCCACCTTC
v_call: TRBV6-6; cdr3_length: 15; clone_size: .; d_call: TRBD2; j_call: TRBJ2-1; cdr3_aa: CASSLASGSNNEQFF; cdr3_nt: TGTGCCAGCAGTTTGGCTAGCGGTTCTAACAATGAGCAGTTCTTC
v_call: TRBV7-2; cdr3_length: 17; clone_size: .; d_call: .; j_call: TRBJ1-3; cdr3_aa: CASSPFPRGPSGNTIYF; cdr3_nt: TGTGCCAGCAGCCCCTTTCCCAGGGGACCATCTGGAAACACCATATATTTT
v_call: TRBV12-3/TRBV12-4; cdr3_length: 13; clone_size: .; d_call: .; j_call: TRBJ1-3; cdr3_aa: CASSFRRGNTIYF; cdr3_nt: TGTGCCAGCAGTTTTAGGCGGGGAAACACCATATATTTT
v_call: TRBV10-2; cdr3_length: 15; clone_size: .; d_call: .; j_call: TRBJ1-1; cdr3_aa: CASSEGRGKNTEAFF; cdr3_nt: TGCGCCAGCAGTGAGGGGAGGGGGAAGAACACTGAAGCTTTCTTT
v_call: TRBV11-2; cdr3_length: 17; clone_size: once; d_call: .; j_call: TRBJ1-5; cdr3_aa: CASSRGQINYSNQPQHF; cdr3_nt: TGTGCCAGCAGCCGAGGACAGATAAATTATAGCAATCAGCCCCAGCATTTT
v_call: TRBV5-1; cdr3_length: 13; clone_size: .; d_call: .; j_call: TRBJ1-2; cdr3_aa: CASSFDTDYGYTF; cdr3_nt: TGCGCCAGCAGCTTCGACACTGACTATGGCTACACCTTC
v_call: TRBV5-1; cdr3_length: 15; clone_size: .; d_call: TRBD2; j_call: TRBJ2-7; cdr3_aa: CASSLGTSVSYEQYF; cdr3_nt: TGCGCCAGCAGCTTGGGTACTAGCGTCTCCTACGAGCAGTACTTC
v_call: TRBV4-1; cdr3_length: 14; clone_size: .; d_call: .; j_call: TRBJ2-1; cdr3_aa: CASREGPAYNEQFF; cdr3_nt: TGCGCCAGCAGGGAGGGGCCCGCCTACAATGAGCAGTTCTTC
v_call: TRBV7-6; cdr3_length: 16; clone_size: .; d_call: .; j_call: TRBJ1-4; cdr3_aa: CASSLTTGDDNEKLFF; cdr3_nt: TGTGCCAGCAGCTTAACCACAGGAGACGATAATGAAAAACTGTTTTTT
v_call: TRBV6-1; cdr3_length: 17; clone_size: .; d_call: TRBD2; j_call: TRBJ2-1; cdr3_aa: CASSESSAVAGNNEQFF; cdr3_nt: TGTGCCAGCAGTGAATCAAGTGCGGTAGCGGGAAACAATGAGCAGTTCTTC
v_call: TRBV9; cdr3_length: 15; clone_size: few; d_call: TRBD1; j_call: TRBJ2-1; cdr3_aa: CASTRGDRALDEQFF; cdr3_nt: TGTGCCAGCACTCGAGGGGACAGGGCTTTGGATGAGCAGTTCTTC
v_call: TRBV7-2; cdr3_length: 15; clone_size: .; d_call: .; j_call: TRBJ2-5; cdr3_aa: CASSLLLGQQETQYF; cdr3_nt: TGTGCCAGCAGCTTACTTCTTGGCCAGCAAGAGACCCAGTACTTC
v_call: TRBV24-1; cdr3_length: 14; clone_size: .; d_call: TRBD1; j_call: TRBJ1-1; cdr3_aa: CATRGTGENTEAFF; cdr3_nt: TGTGCCACGAGGGGGACAGGGGAGAACACTGAAGCTTTCTTT
v_call: TRBV5-4; cdr3_length: 20; clone_size: .; d_call: TRBD2; j_call: TRBJ2-7; cdr3_aa: CASSTRLTPGLAGGPYEQYF; cdr3_nt: TGTGCCAGCAGCACCCGCTTGACCCCGGGACTAGCGGGGGGGCCCTACGAGCAGTACTTC
v_call: TRBV6-1; cdr3_length: 15; clone_size: once; d_call: TRBD1; j_call: TRBJ1-3; cdr3_aa: CASSENRGPGNTIYF; cdr3_nt: TGTGCCAGCAGTGAAAACAGGGGTCCTGGAAACACCATATATTTT
v_call: TRBV9; cdr3_length: 15; clone_size: .; d_call: .; j_call: TRBJ2-3; cdr3_aa: CASSPRQGRADTQYF; cdr3_nt: TGTGCCAGCAGCCCTCGGCAGGGGCGGGCAGATACGCAGTATTTT
v_call: TRBV5-1; cdr3_length: 14; clone_size: .; d_call: .; j_call: TRBJ2-1; cdr3_aa: CASSLLAGQDEQFF; cdr3_nt: TGCGCCAGCAGCTTGTTGGCAGGGCAAGATGAGCAGTTCTTC
v_call: TRBV28; cdr3_length: 14; clone_size: .; d_call: TRBD1; j_call: TRBJ1-5; cdr3_aa: CASSPGTGNQPQHF; cdr3_nt: TGTGCCAGCAGTCCCGGGACAGGGAATCAGCCCCAGCATTTT
v_call: TRBV28; cdr3_length: 18; clone_size: once; d_call: TRBD2; j_call: TRBJ2-3; cdr3_aa: CASSLRRGLGTSTDTQYF; cdr3_nt: TGTGCCAGCAGTTTACGTAGGGGACTAGGGACTAGCACAGATACGCAGTATTTT
v_call: TRBV3-1/TRBV3-2; cdr3_length: 14; clone_size: .; d_call: TRBD1; j_call: TRBJ1-1; cdr3_aa: CASSQTTGGTEAFF; cdr3_nt: TGTGCCAGCAGCCAAACGACAGGGGGCACTGAAGCTTTCTTT
v_call: TRBV7-9; cdr3_length: 15; clone_size: .; d_call: TRBD1; j_call: TRBJ2-5; cdr3_aa: CASSLGQGVGETQYF; cdr3_nt: TGTGCCAGCAGCTTAGGGCAGGGGGTAGGAGAGACCCAGTACTTC
v_call: TRBV11-2; cdr3_length: 15; clone_size: .; d_call: .; j_call: TRBJ2-2; cdr3_aa: CASSLSGQYTGELFF; cdr3_nt: TGTGCCAGCAGCTTATCTGGGCAGTACACCGGGGAGCTGTTTTTT
v_call: TRBV9; cdr3_length: 15; clone_size: .; d_call: .; j_call: TRBJ1-3; cdr3_aa: CASSVGGSSGNTIYF; cdr3_nt: TGTGCCAGCAGCGTAGGCGGGAGCTCTGGAAACACCATATATTTT
v_call: TRBV7-9; cdr3_length: 15; clone_size: once; d_call: .; j_call: TRBJ2-3; cdr3_aa: CASSLARWYTDTQYF; cdr3_nt: TGTGCCAGCAGCTTAGCCAGATGGTACACAGATACGCAGTATTTT
v_call: TRBV29-1; cdr3_length: 16; clone_size: .; d_call: .; j_call: TRBJ2-1; cdr3_aa: CSVRKGLRGRGNEQFF; cdr3_nt: TGCAGCGTTCGGAAGGGATTGAGGGGGAGAGGGAATGAGCAGTTCTTC
v_call: TRBV5-6; cdr3_length: 15; clone_size: few; d_call: TRBD1; j_call: TRBJ2-1; cdr3_aa: CASSSRYRGSNEQFF; cdr3_nt: TGTGCCAGCAGCTCGAGATACAGGGGCAGCAATGAGCAGTTCTTC
v_call: TRBV29-1; cdr3_length: 15; clone_size: once; d_call: TRBD1; j_call: TRBJ2-2; cdr3_aa: CSVRQGTANTGELFF; cdr3_nt: TGCAGCGTTAGACAGGGGACCGCGAACACCGGGGAGCTGTTTTTT
v_call: TRBV9; cdr3_length: 13; clone_size: .; d_call: .; j_call: TRBJ1-2; cdr3_aa: CASSVEAGWGYTF; cdr3_nt: TGTGCCAGCAGCGTAGAGGCAGGCTGGGGCTACACCTTC
v_call: TRBV30; cdr3_length: 14; clone_size: .; d_call: .; j_call: TRBJ1-3; cdr3_aa: CAMAGKYSGNTIYF; cdr3_nt: TGTGCGATGGCAGGGAAGTACTCTGGAAACACCATATATTTT
v_call: TRBV30; cdr3_length: 11; clone_size: .; d_call: .; j_call: TRBJ1-2; cdr3_aa: CAFSPSTGYTF; cdr3_nt: TGTGCCTTCTCGCCTTCAACAGGCTACACCTTC
v_call: TRBV7-3; cdr3_length: 14; clone_size: .; d_call: TRBD1; j_call: TRBJ1-1; cdr3_aa: CASSLDRGHTEAFF; cdr3_nt: TGTGCCAGCAGCCTTGACAGGGGGCACACTGAAGCTTTCTTT
v_call: TRBV12-3/TRBV12-4; cdr3_length: 12; clone_size: .; d_call: .; j_call: TRBJ2-2; cdr3_aa: CASTLNTGELFF; cdr3_nt: TGTGCCAGCACCTTGAACACCGGGGAGCTGTTTTTT
v_call: TRBV28; cdr3_length: 19; clone_size: .; d_call: .; j_call: TRBJ2-3; cdr3_aa: CASKPAGLLQLQITDTQYF; cdr3_nt: TGTGCCAGCAAACCAGCCGGACTACTACAACTCCAGATCACAGATACGCAGTATTTT
v_call: TRBV9; cdr3_length: 16; clone_size: .; d_call: TRBD1; j_call: TRBJ2-1; cdr3_aa: CASSVRTGVTYNEQFF; cdr3_nt: TGTGCCAGCAGCGTTCGGACAGGGGTGACCTACAATGAGCAGTTCTTC
v_call: TRBV4-1; cdr3_length: 17; clone_size: .; d_call: TRBD2; j_call: TRBJ2-3; cdr3_aa: CASSQAPGLAGGDTQYF; cdr3_nt: TGCGCCAGCAGCCAAGCACCGGGACTAGCGGGGGGGGATACGCAGTATTTT
v_call: TRBV4-1; cdr3_length: 20; clone_size: .; d_call: .; j_call: TRBJ2-6; cdr3_aa: CASSQVRAGQGNHVANVLTF; cdr3_nt: TGCGCCAGCAGCCAAGTCAGGGCGGGCCAGGGGAATCATGTGGCCAACGTCCTGACTTTC
v_call: TRBV7-2; cdr3_length: 16; clone_size: .; d_call: TRBD2; j_call: TRBJ2-7; cdr3_aa: CASSPSGASGSYEQYF; cdr3_nt: TGTGCCAGCAGCCCCTCGGGGGCTAGCGGGAGCTACGAGCAGTACTTC
v_call: TRBV7-9; cdr3_length: 16; clone_size: .; d_call: TRBD2; j_call: TRBJ2-3; cdr3_aa: CASSYGLAAFTDTQYF; cdr3_nt: TGTGCCAGCAGCTACGGACTAGCGGCCTTCACAGATACGCAGTATTTT
v_call: TRBV7-2; cdr3_length: 15; clone_size: .; d_call: TRBD2; j_call: TRBJ2-5; cdr3_aa: CASSPLAGGLETQYF; cdr3_nt: TGTGCCAGCAGCCCTCTAGCGGGGGGGCTTGAGACCCAGTACTTC
v_call: TRBV3-1/TRBV3-2; cdr3_length: 14; clone_size: once; d_call: .; j_call: TRBJ1-2; cdr3_aa: CASSQGHGDYGYTF; cdr3_nt: TGTGCCAGCAGCCAAGGTCACGGAGACTATGGCTACACCTTC
v_call: TRBV9; cdr3_length: 14; clone_size: .; d_call: .; j_call: TRBJ2-1; cdr3_aa: CASSVSGQYNEQFF; cdr3_nt: TGTGCCAGCAGCGTCTCAGGACAGTACAATGAGCAGTTCTTC
v_call: TRBV15; cdr3_length: 13; clone_size: .; d_call: .; j_call: TRBJ1-1; cdr3_aa: CATSILLNTEAFF; cdr3_nt: TGTGCCACCAGCATACTTCTAAACACTGAAGCTTTCTTT
v_call: TRBV7-2; cdr3_length: 13; clone_size: .; d_call: TRBD1; j_call: TRBJ1-2; cdr3_aa: CASSPTGVNGYTF; cdr3_nt: TGTGCCAGCAGCCCGACAGGGGTTAATGGCTACACCTTC
v_call: TRBV5-8; cdr3_length: 16; clone_size: .; d_call: TRBD2; j_call: TRBJ2-3; cdr3_aa: CASSPIAGGTTDTQYF; cdr3_nt: TGTGCCAGCAGCCCAATAGCGGGGGGAACCACAGATACGCAGTATTTT
v_call: TRBV5-4; cdr3_length: 13; clone_size: .; d_call: .; j_call: TRBJ1-1; cdr3_aa: CASSGGIGTEAFF; cdr3_nt: TGTGCCAGCAGCGGGGGGATAGGCACTGAAGCTTTCTTT
v_call: TRBV4-3; cdr3_length: 16; clone_size: .; d_call: .; j_call: TRBJ2-3; cdr3_aa: CASSQGLGSYTDTQYF; cdr3_nt: TGCGCCAGCAGCCAAGGACTAGGGTCGTACACAGATACGCAGTATTTT
v_call: TRBV7-8; cdr3_length: 17; clone_size: .; d_call: .; j_call: TRBJ2-1; cdr3_aa: CASSPIVLRSSYNEQFF; cdr3_nt: TGTGCCAGCAGCCCGATTGTTTTGAGGAGCTCCTACAATGAGCAGTTCTTC
v_call: TRBV12-3/TRBV12-4; cdr3_length: 12; clone_size: .; d_call: .; j_call: TRBJ1-3; cdr3_aa: CASTPSGNTIYF; cdr3_nt: TGTGCCAGCACCCCTAGTGGAAACACCATATATTTT
v_call: TRBV29-1; cdr3_length: 14; clone_size: .; d_call: .; j_call: TRBJ2-1; cdr3_aa: CSVVRLGSYNEQFF; cdr3_nt: TGCAGCGTTGTTCGACTAGGTTCCTACAATGAGCAGTTCTTC
v_call: TRBV28; cdr3_length: 11; clone_size: .; d_call: .; j_call: TRBJ1-2; cdr3_aa: CASSAGAGYTF; cdr3_nt: TGTGCCAGCAGTGCAGGGGCTGGCTACACCTTC
v_call: TRBV12-3/TRBV12-4; cdr3_length: 11; clone_size: .; d_call: .; j_call: TRBJ2-7; cdr3_aa: CASSSFYEQYF; cdr3_nt: TGTGCCAGCAGTTCCTTCTACGAGCAGTACTTC
v_call: TRBV10-3; cdr3_length: 15; clone_size: .; d_call: TRBD1; j_call: TRBJ2-1; cdr3_aa: CAISVERGRGNEQFF; cdr3_nt: TGTGCCATCAGTGTGGAGAGGGGGCGCGGCAATGAGCAGTTCTTC
v_call: TRBV3-1/TRBV3-2; cdr3_length: 18; clone_size: .; d_call: TRBD2; j_call: TRBJ2-5; cdr3_aa: CASSQESPSGIISETQYF; cdr3_nt: TGTGCCAGCAGCCAAGAATCCCCTAGCGGGATTATTTCGGAGACCCAGTACTTC
v_call: TRBV6-5; cdr3_length: 13; clone_size: .; d_call: .; j_call: TRBJ2-2; cdr3_aa: CASLGSNTGELFF; cdr3_nt: TGTGCCAGCCTAGGCTCGAACACCGGGGAGCTGTTTTTT